The TCR beta chain described here comes from a study of control samples from healthy donors and cancer patients. Repertoires were generated with immunoSEQ multiplex PCR, while TCRdb's copy carries only in-frame clones and drops some. The sample yields 110,000 to 150,000 clones, roughly 94% seen once. Deletions cut 8 bases from V and 0 bases from J, with 19 bases between. The CDR3 runs 16 residues. The germline V gene encodes CDR1 LNHDA and CDR2 SQIVND (reference sequence). The sequencing input was PBMCs. The receptor was derived from a man between 60 and 75 years old with colorectal cancer. The chain carries TRBV19 and TRBJ2-5; D is perhaps TRBD1 (8 bases). The CDR3 region has the DNA TGTGCCAGTTCTACAGGGGGGGGAACGTACCAAGAGACCCAGTACTTC. Its protein product is CASSTGGGTYQETQYF.